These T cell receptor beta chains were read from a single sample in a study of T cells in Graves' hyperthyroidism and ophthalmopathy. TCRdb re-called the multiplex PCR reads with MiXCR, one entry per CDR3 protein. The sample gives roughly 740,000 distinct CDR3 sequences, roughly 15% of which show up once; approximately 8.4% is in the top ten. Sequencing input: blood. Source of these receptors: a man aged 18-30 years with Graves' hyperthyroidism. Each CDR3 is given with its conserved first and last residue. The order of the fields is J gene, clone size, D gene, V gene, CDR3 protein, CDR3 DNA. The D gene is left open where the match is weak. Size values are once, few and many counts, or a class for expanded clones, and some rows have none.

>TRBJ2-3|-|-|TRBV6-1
CASSLIKDTQYF
TGTGCCAGCAGTTTAATTAAGGATACGCAGTATTTT
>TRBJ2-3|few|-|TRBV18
CASSPGRDTSTDTQYF
TGTGCCAGCTCACCGGGGCGGGACACTAGCACAGATACGCAGTATTTT
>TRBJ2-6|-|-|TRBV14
CASSPNRAGANVLTF
TGTGCCAGCAGCCCTAACAGGGCTGGGGCCAACGTCCTGACTTTC
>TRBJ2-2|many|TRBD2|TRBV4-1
CASSQEPSGPSTGELFF
TGCGCCAGCAGCCAAGAACCTAGCGGTCCGAGCACCGGGGAGCTGTTTTTT
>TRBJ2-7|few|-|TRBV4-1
CASSPRQADSPIYEQYF
TGCGCCAGCAGCCCAAGACAGGCGGACTCCCCGATCTACGAGCAGTACTTC
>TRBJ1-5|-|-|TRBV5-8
CASQLAGQPQHF
TGTGCCAGCCAGCTTGCTGGGCAGCCCCAGCATTTT
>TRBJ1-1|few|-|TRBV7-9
CASSLDTDTEAFF
TGTGCCAGCAGCTTAGACACCGACACTGAAGCTTTCTTT
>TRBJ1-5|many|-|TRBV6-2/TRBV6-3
CASHPELARSNQPQHF
TGTGCCAGCCATCCGGAGCTGGCCCGTAGCAATCAGCCCCAGCATTTT
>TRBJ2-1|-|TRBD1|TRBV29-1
CSVVRTGFDNEQFF
TGCAGCGTTGTCCGGACAGGGTTTGACAATGAGCAGTTCTTC
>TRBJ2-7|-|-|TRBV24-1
CATSEGREQYF
TGTGCCACCAGTGAGGGGAGGGAGCAGTACTTC
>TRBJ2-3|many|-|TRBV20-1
CSASSGSTDTQYF
TGCAGTGCTAGTAGTGGGAGCACAGATACGCAGTATTTT
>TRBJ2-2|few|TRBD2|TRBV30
CARAGLAANTGELFF
TGTGCCCGCGCGGGACTAGCGGCGAACACCGGGGAGCTGTTTTTT
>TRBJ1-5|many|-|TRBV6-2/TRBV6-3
CASSSGGGNQPQHF
TGTGCCAGCAGTTCCGGGGGTGGCAATCAGCCCCAGCATTTT
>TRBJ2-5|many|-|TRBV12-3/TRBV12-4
CASSLLALEETQYF
TGTGCCAGCAGTTTACTAGCGCTAGAAGAGACCCAGTACTTC
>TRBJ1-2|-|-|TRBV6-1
CASSETVNYGYTF
TGTGCCAGCAGTGAGACAGTCAACTATGGCTACACCTTC
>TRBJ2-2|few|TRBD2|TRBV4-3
CASSQDSGSSNTGELFF
TGCGCCAGCAGCCAAGATAGCGGGAGCTCGAACACCGGGGAGCTGTTTTTT
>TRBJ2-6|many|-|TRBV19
CASSPRPQLANVLTF
TGTGCCAGTAGTCCTCGACCCCAACTGGCCAACGTCCTGACTTTC
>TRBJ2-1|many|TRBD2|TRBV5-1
CASSGGLAGSNEQFF
TGCGCCAGCAGCGGGGGACTAGCGGGAAGCAATGAGCAGTTCTTC
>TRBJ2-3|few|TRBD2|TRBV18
CASSPNLGREGQDTQYF
TGTGCCAGCTCACCAAACCTTGGGCGGGAGGGCCAGGATACGCAGTATTTT
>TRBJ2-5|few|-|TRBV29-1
CSVPGLDQETQYF
TGCAGCGTGCCGGGGCTAGACCAAGAGACCCAGTACTTC
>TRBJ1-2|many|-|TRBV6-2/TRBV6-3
CASSPYSYGYTF
TGTGCCAGCAGTCCTTATAGCTATGGCTACACCTTC
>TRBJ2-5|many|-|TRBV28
CASSLMDRGETQYF
TGTGCCAGCAGTCTCATGGACCGTGGCGAGACCCAGTACTTC
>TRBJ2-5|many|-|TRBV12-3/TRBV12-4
CASSLVLQETQYF
TGTGCCAGCAGTTTAGTCCTCCAAGAGACCCAGTACTTC
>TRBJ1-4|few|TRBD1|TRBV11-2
CASSPRQGNEKLFF
TGTGCCAGCAGCCCTCGACAGGGGAATGAAAAACTGTTTTTT
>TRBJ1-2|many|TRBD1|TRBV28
CASSSPGGAVGYTF
TGTGCCAGCAGTTCCCCAGGGGGCGCGGTTGGCTACACCTTC
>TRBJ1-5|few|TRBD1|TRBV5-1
CASSSTGVGQPQHF
TGTGCCAGCAGCTCTACAGGGGTTGGTCAGCCCCAGCATTTT